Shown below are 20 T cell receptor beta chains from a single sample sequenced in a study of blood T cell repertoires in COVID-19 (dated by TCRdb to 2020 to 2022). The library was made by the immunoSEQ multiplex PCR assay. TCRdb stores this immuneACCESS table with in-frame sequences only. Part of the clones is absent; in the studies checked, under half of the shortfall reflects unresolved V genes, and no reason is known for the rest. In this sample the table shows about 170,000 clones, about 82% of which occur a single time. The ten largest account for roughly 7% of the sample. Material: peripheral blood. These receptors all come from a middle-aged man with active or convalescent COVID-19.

For the CDR3, the DNA is TGTGCCAGCAGTGAAGGGTCGGGGCAGCCCCAGCATTTT. Its translation: CASSEGSGQPQHF. The genes are TRBV25-1 and TRBJ1-5; no firm D call. The CDR3 is made up of 13 amino acids. The V end was cut by 2 bases, the J end by 7 bases, with 9 bases between. Germline CDR1 and CDR2: MGHDK and SYGVNS.

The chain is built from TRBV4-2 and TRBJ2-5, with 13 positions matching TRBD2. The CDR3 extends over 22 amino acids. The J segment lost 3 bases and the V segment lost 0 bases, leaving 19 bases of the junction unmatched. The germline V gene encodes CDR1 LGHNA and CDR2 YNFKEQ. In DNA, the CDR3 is TGTGCCAGCAGCCAAGAATTTCAGACAGGGGTACTAGCGGGAGGGGACAAAGAGACCCAGTACTTC. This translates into CASSQEFQTGVLAGGDKETQYF.

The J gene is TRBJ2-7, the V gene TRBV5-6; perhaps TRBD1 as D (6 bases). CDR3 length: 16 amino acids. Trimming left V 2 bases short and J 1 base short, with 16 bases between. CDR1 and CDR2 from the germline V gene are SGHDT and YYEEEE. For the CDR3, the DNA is TGTGCCAGCAGCTTAGCCGCCGGAACAGGGTCCTACGAGCAGTACTTC. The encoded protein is CASSLAAGTGSYEQYF.

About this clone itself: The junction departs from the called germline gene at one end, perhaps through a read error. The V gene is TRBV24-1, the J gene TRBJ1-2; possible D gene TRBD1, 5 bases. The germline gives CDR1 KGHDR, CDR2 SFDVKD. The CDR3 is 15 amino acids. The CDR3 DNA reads TGTGCCACCAGTGATTTCGGGCAGGGTAACTATCGCTACACCTTC. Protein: CATSDFGQGNYRYTF.

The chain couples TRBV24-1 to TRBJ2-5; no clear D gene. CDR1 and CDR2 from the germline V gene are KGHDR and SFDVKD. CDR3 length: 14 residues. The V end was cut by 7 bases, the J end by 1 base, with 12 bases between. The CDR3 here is CATRIKRPQETQYF. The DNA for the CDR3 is TGTGCCACCAGGATCAAGCGCCCCCAAGAGACCCAGTACTTC.

The CDR3 DNA sequence: TGTGCCAGCAGCCAAGGGGGACTAGCCCACGAGCAGTACTTC. Its translation is CASSQGGLAHEQYF. This chain connects TRBV4-2 to TRBJ2-7; 9 nucleotides align to TRBD2. Germline CDR1 reads LGHNA; CDR2 reads YNFKEQ. CDR3 length: 14 residues. J lost 5 bases, V lost 1 base, and 3 bases had no gene match.

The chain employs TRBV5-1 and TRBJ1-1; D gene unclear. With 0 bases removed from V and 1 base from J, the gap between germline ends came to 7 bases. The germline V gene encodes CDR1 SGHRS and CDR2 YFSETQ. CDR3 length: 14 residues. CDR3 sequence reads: CASSLDFGNTEAFF. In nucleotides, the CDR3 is TGCGCCAGCAGCTTGGATTTCGGGAACACTGAAGCTTTCTTT. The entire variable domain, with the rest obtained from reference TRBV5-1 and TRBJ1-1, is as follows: KAGVTQTPRYLIKTRGQQVTLSCSPISGHRSVSWYQQTPGQGLQFLFEYFSETQRNKGNFPGRFSGRQFSNSRSEMNVSTLELGDSALYLCASSLDFGNTEAFFGQGTRLTVV.

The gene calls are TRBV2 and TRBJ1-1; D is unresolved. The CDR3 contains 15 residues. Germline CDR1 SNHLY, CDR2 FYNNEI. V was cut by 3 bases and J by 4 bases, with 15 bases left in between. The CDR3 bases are TGTGCCAGCAGTGATATCGTCGGAGGGTTCACTGAAGCTTTCTTT. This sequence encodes CASSDIVGGFTEAFF.

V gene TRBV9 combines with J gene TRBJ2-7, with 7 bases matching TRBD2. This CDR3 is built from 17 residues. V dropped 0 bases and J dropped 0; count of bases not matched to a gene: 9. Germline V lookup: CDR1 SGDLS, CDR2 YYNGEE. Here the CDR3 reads CASSVEGLAEPSYEQYF. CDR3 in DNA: TGTGCCAGCAGCGTAGAGGGGCTAGCGGAGCCCTCCTACGAGCAGTACTTC.

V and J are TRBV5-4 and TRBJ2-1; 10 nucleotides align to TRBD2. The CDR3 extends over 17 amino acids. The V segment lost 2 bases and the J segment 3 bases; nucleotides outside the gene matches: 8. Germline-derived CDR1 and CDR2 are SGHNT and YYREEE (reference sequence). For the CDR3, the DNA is TGTGCCAGCAGCTTCCTTCGCACTAGCGGGGACTACAATGAGCAGTTCTTC. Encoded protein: CASSFLRTSGDYNEQFF.

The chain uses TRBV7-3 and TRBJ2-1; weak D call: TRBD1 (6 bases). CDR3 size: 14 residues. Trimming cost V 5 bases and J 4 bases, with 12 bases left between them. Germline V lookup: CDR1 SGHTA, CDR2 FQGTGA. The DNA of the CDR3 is TGTGCCAGCAGCCGTGGGGGCGGGTACAATGAGCAGTTCTTC. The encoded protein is CASSRGGGYNEQFF. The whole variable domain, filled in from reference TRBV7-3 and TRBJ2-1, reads GAGVSQTPSNKVTEKGKYVELRCDPISGHTALYWYRQSLGQGPEFLIYFQGTGAADDSGLPNDRFFAVRPEGSVSTLKIQRTERGDSAVYLCASSRGGGYNEQFFGPGTRLTVL.

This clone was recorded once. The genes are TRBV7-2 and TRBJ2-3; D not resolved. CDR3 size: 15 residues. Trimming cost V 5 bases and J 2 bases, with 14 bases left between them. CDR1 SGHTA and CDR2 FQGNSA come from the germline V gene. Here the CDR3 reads CASSQLHETTDTQYF. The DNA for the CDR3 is TGTGCCAGCAGCCAACTACACGAGACCACAGATACGCAGTATTTT. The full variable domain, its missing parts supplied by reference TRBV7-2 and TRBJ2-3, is GAGVSQSPSNKVTEKGKDVELRCDPISGHTALYWYRQSLGQGLEFLIYFQGNSAPDKSGLPSDRFSAERTGGSVSTLTIQRTQQEDSAVYLCASSQLHETTDTQYFGPGTRLTVL.

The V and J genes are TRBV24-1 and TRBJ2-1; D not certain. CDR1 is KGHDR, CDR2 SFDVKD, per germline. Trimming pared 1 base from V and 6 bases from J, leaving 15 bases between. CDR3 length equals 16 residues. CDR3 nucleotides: TGTGCCACCAGTGATTTTAGACTGTCGGTTGGCAATGAGCAGTTCTTC. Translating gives CATSDFRLSVGNEQFF.

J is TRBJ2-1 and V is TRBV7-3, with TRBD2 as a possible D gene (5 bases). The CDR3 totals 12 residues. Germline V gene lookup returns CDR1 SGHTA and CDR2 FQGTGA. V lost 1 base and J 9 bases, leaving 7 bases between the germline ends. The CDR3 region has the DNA TGTGCCAGCAGCTTAAGCGGAGGTGAGCAGTTCTTC. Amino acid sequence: CASSLSGGEQFF.

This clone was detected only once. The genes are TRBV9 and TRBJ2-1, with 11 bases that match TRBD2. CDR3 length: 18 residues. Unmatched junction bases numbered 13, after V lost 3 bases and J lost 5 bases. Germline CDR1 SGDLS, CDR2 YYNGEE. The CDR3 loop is CASSAARLGTSGHNEQFF. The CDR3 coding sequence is TGTGCCAGCAGCGCGGCAAGACTCGGGACTAGCGGACACAATGAGCAGTTCTTC.

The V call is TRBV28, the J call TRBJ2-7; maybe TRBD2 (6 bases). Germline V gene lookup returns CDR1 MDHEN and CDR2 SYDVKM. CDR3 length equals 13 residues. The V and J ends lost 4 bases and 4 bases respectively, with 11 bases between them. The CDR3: CASSYTSSYEQYF. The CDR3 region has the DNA TGTGCCAGCAGTTATACTAGCTCTTACGAGCAGTACTTC.

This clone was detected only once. The CDR3 loop reads CASTLGQKYEQYF. In DNA, the CDR3 is TGTGCCAGCACCCTGGGGCAGAAGTACGAGCAGTACTTC. The V and J genes are TRBV12-3 or TRBV12-4 and TRBJ2-7; weak D call: TRBD1 (5 bases). V gave up 7 bases and J gave up 4 bases, with 14 bases separating them. The CDR3 totals 13 residues.

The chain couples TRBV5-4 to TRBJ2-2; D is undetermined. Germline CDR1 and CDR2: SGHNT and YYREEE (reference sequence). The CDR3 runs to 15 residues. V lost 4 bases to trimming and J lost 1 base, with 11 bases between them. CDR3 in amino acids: CASSPNSGNTGELFF. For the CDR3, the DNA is TGTGCCAGCAGCCCCAATTCAGGGAACACCGGGGAGCTGTTTTTT.

CDR3 residues: CASSLGLGVYEQYF. The CDR3 region has the DNA TGTGCCAGCAGCTTAGGACTCGGAGTCTACGAGCAGTACTTC. V gene TRBV11-2 combines with J gene TRBJ2-7; no clear D. The CDR3 loop spans 14 amino acids. V was cut by 1 base and J by 3 bases, with 10 bases left in between. From germline, CDR1 is SGHAT and CDR2 FQNNGV.

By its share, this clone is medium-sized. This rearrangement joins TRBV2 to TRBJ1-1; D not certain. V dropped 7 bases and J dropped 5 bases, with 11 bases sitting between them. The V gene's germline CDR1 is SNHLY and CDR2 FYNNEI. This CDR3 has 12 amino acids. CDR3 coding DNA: TGTGCCAGCATTTTGTACAAGACTGAAGCTTTCTTT. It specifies CASILYKTEAFF.